The text below deals with one TCR beta chain. Authors' methods: Amplification of reference gene primers provided the estimated nucleated cell counts. Sequenced by immunoSEQ multiplex PCR; TCRdb stores in-frame clones only, minus some. D and trimming come from the DNA, and the V and J calls and clone size come from that table. The sample carries around 150,000 clones, about three quarters recorded once. The data are from a study of blood T cell repertoires in COVID-19. Overall study context: COVID-19 samples, acute and convalescent, were from the United States, Italy and Spain. The analysed material was cDNA or gDNA that came from T cells, B-cell-depleted T cells, or PBMCs.

The CDR3 sequence is 16 residues long. Germline-derived CDR1 and CDR2 are SGDLS and YYNGEE. V lost 4 bases and J 0 bases, leaving 15 bases between the germline ends. The specimen was peripheral blood. The sequence was collected from a woman aged 45-65 years with active or convalescent COVID-19. The rearrangement links TRBV9 to TRBJ2-3, with no clear D. The CDR3 DNA reads as TGTGCCAGCAGCTTCTTAGACGGGTCAAGCACAGATACGCAGTATTTT. It codes for CASSFLDGSSTDTQYF.